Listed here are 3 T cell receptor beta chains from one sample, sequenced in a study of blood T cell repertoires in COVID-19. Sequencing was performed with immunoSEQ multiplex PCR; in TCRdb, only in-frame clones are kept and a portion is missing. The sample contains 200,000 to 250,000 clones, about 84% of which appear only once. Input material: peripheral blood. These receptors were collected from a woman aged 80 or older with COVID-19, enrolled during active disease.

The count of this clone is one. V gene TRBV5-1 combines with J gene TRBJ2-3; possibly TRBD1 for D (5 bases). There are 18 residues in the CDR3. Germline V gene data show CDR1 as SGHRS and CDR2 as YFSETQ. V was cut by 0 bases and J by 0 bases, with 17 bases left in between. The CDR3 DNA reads TGCGCCAGCAGCTTGGTCCGACAGTCTGTTTTTAGCACAGATACGCAGTATTTT. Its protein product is CASSLVRQSVFSTDTQYF.

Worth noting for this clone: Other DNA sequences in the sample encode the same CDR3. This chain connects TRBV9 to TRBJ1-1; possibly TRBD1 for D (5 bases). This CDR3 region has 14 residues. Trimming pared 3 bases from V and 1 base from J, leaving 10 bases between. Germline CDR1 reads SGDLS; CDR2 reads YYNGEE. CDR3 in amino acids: CASSAQGPNTEAFF. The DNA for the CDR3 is TGTGCCAGCAGCGCGCAGGGCCCGAACACTGAAGCTTTCTTT.

CDR3 nucleotide sequence: TGTGCCAGCAGTCCGCAGACAGGGCGATATGGCTACACCTTC. Amino acid sequence: CASSPQTGRYGYTF. The chain carries TRBV6-5 and TRBJ1-2, with 7 bases lining up with TRBD1. The CDR3 extends over 14 amino acids. V was pared by 5 bases and J by 5 bases, with 8 bases of the junction left unmatched. Germline values: CDR1 MNHEY, CDR2 SVGAGI.